Listed below are T cell receptor beta chains from one sample, sequenced in a study of immune evolution from preneoplasia to lung adenocarcinoma. Data came from immunoSEQ multiplex PCR; TCRdb stores just in-frame clones and leaves some out. The repertoire holds some 16,000 clones, with 70% to 90% as singletons. Input material: FFPE invasive lung adenocarcinoma tissue. Every receptor here comes from a person aged 65-85 years with invasive lung adenocarcinoma. Both conserved end residues are part of each CDR3. D genes are given only for firm matches. Clone size, where shown, is once, few, many, or a class for clones that have expanded.

v_call,j_call,clone_size,d_call,cdr3_nt,cdr3_aa
TRBV6-5,TRBJ2-7,.,TRBD2,TGTGCCAGCAGTTACTCGCGGGAGAGGTACGAGCAGTACTTC,CASSYSRERYEQYF
TRBV7-9,TRBJ1-1,.,.,TGTGCCAGCAGCTTTAGAGACATTTCGGGTACTGAAGCTTTCTTT,CASSFRDISGTEAFF
TRBV20-1,TRBJ2-1,.,.,TGCAGTGCTAGAGATGCCCATGAGCAGTTCTTC,CSARDAHEQFF
TRBV5-4,TRBJ2-5,few,.,TGTGCCAGCAGCCGACAGGTTTCCGTAGGGGAGACCCAGTACTTC,CASSRQVSVGETQYF
TRBV28,TRBJ1-1,.,TRBD1,TGTGCCAGCCGTGGACAGGGATTTTTCAAAGCTTTCTTT,CASRGQGFFKAFF
TRBV19,TRBJ1-5,medium-sized,TRBD1,TGTGCCAGTAGTCTCCAGACAGGGCAAAGCAATCAGCCCCAGCATTTT,CASSLQTGQSNQPQHF
TRBV28,TRBJ1-1,.,.,TGTGCCAGCCGGTGGGGGGTTGAGACTGAAGCTTTCTTT,CASRWGVETEAFF
TRBV27,TRBJ1-2,.,.,TGTGCCAGCAGTTTGGGTGGCCACGGCTATGGCTACACCTTC,CASSLGGHGYGYTF
TRBV5-4,TRBJ2-2,.,.,TGTGCCAGCAGGCCGGGCGGGGGGGAGCTGTTTTTT,CASRPGGGELFF
TRBV28,TRBJ2-7,.,TRBD1,TGTGCCAGCTCCCGTGCAGGGACAGGGCCCTACGAGCAGTACTTC,CASSRAGTGPYEQYF
TRBV28,TRBJ1-5,.,TRBD1,TGTGCCAGCAGTCTAGGACAGGGGTACCGACAGCCCCAGCATTTT,CASSLGQGYRQPQHF
TRBV2,TRBJ1-5,.,.,TGTGCCAGCAGTGACAGGGCAGGGAATCAGCCCCAGCATTTT,CASSDRAGNQPQHF
TRBV6-1,TRBJ2-1,.,.,TGTGCCAACCTAGCTTTGACAAATGAGCAGTTCTTC,CANLALTNEQFF
TRBV2,TRBJ2-5,once,TRBD2,TGTGCCAGCAGTGTGACTAGCGGGGGGACCGCCCGGGAGACCCAGTACTTC,CASSVTSGGTARETQYF
TRBV2,TRBJ2-3,.,.,TGTGCCAGCAGCCCCGGACGCCTACCGACGGATACGCAGTATTTT,CASSPGRLPTDTQYF
TRBV7-2,TRBJ1-2,.,.,TGTGCCAGCAGCACGGGACGGAACTATGGCTACACCTTC,CASSTGRNYGYTF
TRBV30,TRBJ1-2,.,.,TGTGCCTGGAGGACCGCCGGTGGTTACGGCTATGGCTACACCTTC,CAWRTAGGYGYGYTF
TRBV29-1,TRBJ1-2,once,.,TGCAGCGTGAACAGGGAGGGTAACTATGGCTACACCTTC,CSVNREGNYGYTF
TRBV21-1,TRBJ1-5,.,.,TGTGCCAGCAGTGTCTCATGGGGGGATCATTATAGCAATCAGCCCCAGCATTTT,CASSVSWGDHYSNQPQHF
TRBV11-2,TRBJ2-5,.,TRBD1,TGTGCCAGCAGCACACAGGGGTTTGGCGAGACCCAGTACTTC,CASSTQGFGETQYF
TRBV5-4,TRBJ1-3,.,.,TGTGCCAGCAGTCGGGGCGAGGGAAACACCATATATTTT,CASSRGEGNTIYF
TRBV28,TRBJ1-3,.,.,TGTGCCAGCAGTTTTAGAACGACCGTAGGAAACACCATATATTTT,CASSFRTTVGNTIYF
TRBV5-1,TRBJ1-1,.,.,TGCGCCAGCAGCTTACGAAATTCAGGGATTTTGAACACTGAAGCTTTCTTT,CASSLRNSGILNTEAFF
TRBV7-9,TRBJ2-3,.,.,TGTGCCAGCAGCTTCACCAGATTCACAGATACGCAGTATTTT,CASSFTRFTDTQYF
TRBV30,TRBJ1-3,.,TRBD1,TGTGCCTGGGGGCCGGGACAGGGGGCGTCTGGAAACACCATATATTTT,CAWGPGQGASGNTIYF
TRBV4-1,TRBJ1-5,.,.,TGCGCCAGCAGCCAAGAAATGGGGGGCCTCAATCAGTCCCAGCATTTT,CASSQEMGGLNQSQHF
TRBV5-6,TRBJ2-3,.,TRBD1,TGTGCCAGCAGCAAGGATACAGGGGACACAGATACGCAGTATTTT,CASSKDTGDTDTQYF
TRBV6-1,TRBJ2-7,.,TRBD2,TGTGCCAGCAGTAACCTCGGGGGGGCTCCTTCGGAGCAGTACTTC,CASSNLGGAPSEQYF
TRBV19,TRBJ1-4,.,.,TGTGCCAGTAGTATAGATGTCCAGGGGCGGCTGTTTTTT,CASSIDVQGRLFF
TRBV28,TRBJ2-1,.,TRBD2,TGTGCCAGCACCTATAGCGGGGGGCAGGGGAATGAGCAGTTCTTC,CASTYSGGQGNEQFF
TRBV15,TRBJ1-4,.,.,TGTGCCACCAGCAGGGATCAGTCTGAAAAACTGTTTTTT,CATSRDQSEKLFF
TRBV7-6,TRBJ2-5,.,.,TGTGCCAGCAGCTTAGGAGCGCAGGGGTCAAAAGAGACCCAGTACTTC,CASSLGAQGSKETQYF
TRBV5-1,TRBJ1-1,.,.,TGCGCCAGCAGCTTAAACAGGGATGAAGCTTTCTTT,CASSLNRDEAFF
TRBV11-2,TRBJ1-1,.,.,TGTGCCAGCAGTTTACCAGGGGCGAACACTGAAGCTTTCTTT,CASSLPGANTEAFF
TRBV19,TRBJ2-1,.,.,TGTGCCAGTACTCAAAGGGGAGGTAGCTCCTACAATGAGCAGTTCTTC,CASTQRGGSSYNEQFF
TRBV6-1,TRBJ2-7,.,.,TGTGCCAGCAGTGGTATCGGGCAGTACTTC,CASSGIGQYF
TRBV28,TRBJ1-1,once,.,TGTGCCAGCATAGGGGGTTGGAGGACTGAAGCTTTCTTT,CASIGGWRTEAFF
TRBV2,TRBJ2-1,.,TRBD1,TGTGCCAGCAGTTCTACCACAGGGGGCAGTGAGCAGTTCTTC,CASSSTTGGSEQFF
TRBV28,TRBJ1-2,.,.,TGTGCCACCTCACAGAGCGCCTCTAAATATGGCTACACCTTC,CATSQSASKYGYTF
TRBV6-5,TRBJ1-5,.,.,TGTGCCAGCAGCCTACACCCATCCCAGCCCCAGCATTTT,CASSLHPSQPQHF
TRBV28,TRBJ2-7,.,.,TGTGCCAGCAGTTTACGAGATTCCTACGAGCAGTACTTC,CASSLRDSYEQYF
TRBV28,TRBJ1-1,.,.,TGTGCCAGCAGAGGACCCGGCCACACTGAAGCTTTCTTT,CASRGPGHTEAFF
TRBV6-4,TRBJ1-5,.,.,TGTGCCAGCAGTGATGGGGAAAATCAGCCCCAGCATTTT,CASSDGENQPQHF
TRBV23-1,TRBJ2-7,once,.,TGCGCCAGCAGTCAATCCGGCGAGGAGCGCTTC,CASSQSGEERF
TRBV10-2,TRBJ2-7,.,.,TGCGCCAGCAGTGAGCCGACCTTAACCGGGACGGGCTCCTACGAGCAGTACTTC,CASSEPTLTGTGSYEQYF
TRBV14,TRBJ2-6,.,.,TGTGCCAGCAGCCAAGACAGGGCCCTCTCTGGGGCCAACGTCCTGACTTTC,CASSQDRALSGANVLTF
TRBV19,TRBJ2-3,.,.,TGTGCCAGTAGCAGGTTACACACAGATACGCAGTATTTT,CASSRLHTDTQYF
TRBV30,TRBJ2-7,once,.,TGTGCCCTCGTGGTAGCGGCCCCCTACGAGCAGTACTTC,CALVVAAPYEQYF
TRBV11-2,TRBJ1-1,.,.,TGTGCCAGCAGCTTAGATCGCCAGAGTCGAGCTTTCTTT,CASSLDRQSRAFF
TRBV19,TRBJ1-1,.,TRBD1,TGTGCCAGTAGTATAGGCCGACAGGGGATCACTGAAGCTTTCTTT,CASSIGRQGITEAFF
TRBV27,TRBJ2-7,.,TRBD1,TGTGCCAGCAGTATGGGCTGGGACAGCAACGAGCAGTACTTC,CASSMGWDSNEQYF
TRBV18,TRBJ2-1,.,.,TGTGCCAGCTCACCAGGGAGAAATGAGCAGTTCTTC,CASSPGRNEQFF
TRBV19,TRBJ2-6,.,.,TGTGCCAGTAGTATAGCCTTAAGACAGACTGGGGCCAACGTCCTGACTTTC,CASSIALRQTGANVLTF
TRBV6-1,TRBJ2-6,.,.,TGTGCCAGCAGTGAAGGGGGGGCCAACGTCCTGACTTTC,CASSEGGANVLTF